The next 25 T cell receptor beta chains were all read from a single sample in a study of OX40 agonist ivuxolimab in advanced cancers. The protocol used for the library was the immunoSEQ multiplex PCR assay. TCRdb mirrors the immuneACCESS table, restricted to in-frame sequences. Some clones are absent from its copies; in checked studies, under half trace to an unresolved V gene, and the reason for the others is unknown. Here the sample has more than 20,000 clones; approximately 85% occur a single time. In total, the top ten clones hold around 17% of the sample. The sample here was CD4+ or CD8+ T cells sorted from blood, taken in a trial of the OX40 agonist ivuxolimab. All receptors come from an adult with an advanced solid tumor such as melanoma, head and neck, liver or kidney cancer.

The chain uses TRBV6-4 and TRBJ2-1; D gene uncertain. Trimming shortened V by 5 bases and J by 5 bases, and 16 bases separated the two germline ends. The CDR3 totals 15 residues. Germline V gene sequence: CDR1 MRHNA, CDR2 SNTAGT. As DNA, the CDR3 is TGTGCCAGCAGTCTTTCAAGCCCCCTAAACAATGAGCAGTTCTTC. It is translated as CASSLSSPLNNEQFF.

The V gene is TRBV20-1, the J gene TRBJ1-2, with D perhaps matching TRBD1 (6 bases). Germline V lookup: CDR1 DFQATT, CDR2 SNEGSKA (reference sequence). CDR3 length: 11 residues. Here the CDR3 DNA reads TGCAGCGTGAACAGGGTGGGTGGCTACACCTTC. The encoded protein is CSVNRVGGYTF.

The CDR3 coding sequence is TGTGCCAGCAGCTTAGTGGCGGTCGGGGCCTTCGGGGAGCTGTTTTTT. This encodes CASSLVAVGAFGELFF. The J gene is TRBJ2-2, the V gene TRBV7-8; tentatively, D is TRBD1 or TRBD2 (5 bases each). The ends were cut back, 1 base at V and 7 bases at J, with 16 bases in the middle. Germline loops: CDR1 SGHVS, CDR2 FQNEAQ. The CDR3 sequence is 16 residues long.

This clone was seen only a few times. The chain has TRBV18 and TRBJ2-7, with D possibly called TRBD1 or TRBD2 (5 bases each). The CDR3 has 15 residues. Germline lookup yields CDR1 KGHSH and CDR2 LQKENI. Trimming left V 3 bases short and J 4 bases short, with 16 bases between. For the CDR3, the DNA is TGTGCCAGCTCACCGCCGGCAGGGTGGAGGTACGAGCAGTACTTC. Its translation: CASSPPAGWRYEQYF.

The chain combines TRBV19 with TRBJ1-2; 10 bases are a match to TRBD1. Germline-derived CDR1 and CDR2 are LNHDA and SQIVND (reference sequence). The trim removed 5 bases at V and 8 bases at J, leaving 5 bases unmatched. This CDR3 is 13 amino acids long. The CDR3 DNA reads TGTGCCAGTAGTGACAGGGGGCGCAGGGGCTACACCTTC. Protein: CASSDRGRRGYTF. Looking up the rest from reference TRBV19 and TRBJ1-2 gives the full variable domain: DGGITQSPKYLFRKEGQNVTLSCEQNLNHDAMYWYRQDPGQGLRLIYYSQIVNDFQKGDIAEGYSVSREKKESFPLTVTSAQKNPTAFYLCASSDRGRRGYTFGSGTRLTVV.

This clone was recorded only once. The chain joins TRBV29-1 to TRBJ2-7, with D unresolved. The CDR3 is 14 amino acids. Germline V CDR1 and CDR2: SQVTM, ANQGSEA. With 7 bases removed from V and 1 base from J, the gap between germline ends came to 17 bases. This CDR3 is CSASSRVGSYEQYF. CDR3 nucleotide sequence: TGCAGCGCCAGCTCCCGGGTTGGGTCCTACGAGCAGTACTTC.

The rearrangement uses TRBV5-5 and TRBJ2-7, with D maybe TRBD1 (5 bases). In germline, CDR1 is SGHKS, CDR2 YYEKEE (reference sequence). Trimming pared 0 bases from V and 3 bases from J, leaving 16 bases between. This CDR3 has 16 amino acids. As DNA, the CDR3 is TGTGCCAGCAGCTTGGATCTTTCAGGGATCGGCTACGAGCAGTACTTC. Translation gives CASSLDLSGIGYEQYF.

The rearrangement links TRBV2 to TRBJ1-2; maybe TRBD1 (5 bases). The CDR3 contains 12 residues. Germline V lookup: CDR1 SNHLY, CDR2 FYNNEI. Trimming cost V 6 bases and J 8 bases, with 13 bases left between them. CDR3 residues: CASSPGTYGYTF. CDR3 coding DNA: TGTGCCAGCAGCCCCGGGACCTACGGCTACACCTTC.

This clone has only a few counts. The chain couples TRBV4-2 to TRBJ1-1, with D tentatively TRBD1 (5 bases). V was clipped by 4 bases and J by 0 bases, with 9 bases between them. Germline V gives CDR1 LGHNA, CDR2 YNFKEQ. This CDR3 is 14 amino acids long. DNA of the CDR3: TGTGCCAGCAGCCTTGGGGCCCTGAACACTGAAGCTTTCTTT. Amino acids: CASSLGALNTEAFF.

The chain uses TRBV5-1 and TRBJ2-2; a weak D match, TRBD2 (5 bases). V was cut by 1 base and J by 2 bases, with 12 bases left in between. The CDR3 extends over 16 amino acids. Germline V gene lookup returns CDR1 SGHRS and CDR2 YFSETQ. CDR3 coding DNA: TGCGCCAGCAGCTTGTCGGCTAGCAGAAACACCGGGGAGCTGTTTTTT. It codes for CASSLSASRNTGELFF. Full variable domain (remainder filled in from reference TRBV5-1 and TRBJ2-2): KAGVTQTPRYLIKTRGQQVTLSCSPISGHRSVSWYQQTPGQGLQFLFEYFSETQRNKGNFPGRFSGRQFSNSRSEMNVSTLELGDSALYLCASSLSASRNTGELFFGEGSRLTVL.

The rearrangement links TRBV9 to TRBJ2-3; 7 bases align to TRBD2. The V segment lost 0 bases and the J segment 7 bases; nucleotides outside the gene matches: 8. The CDR3 contains 15 residues. The germline V gene encodes CDR1 SGDLS and CDR2 YYNGEE. The CDR3 loop is CASSVGGGEANTQYF. The CDR3 coding sequence is TGTGCCAGCAGCGTAGGCGGGGGAGAAGCGAATACGCAGTATTTT.

The J gene is TRBJ2-1, the V gene TRBV6-5; possible D gene TRBD1, 5 bases. CDR3 length: 15 residues. Trimming cost V 6 bases and J 5 bases, with 17 bases left between them. Germline V gives CDR1 MNHEY, CDR2 SVGAGI. CDR3 nucleotides: TGTGCCAGCAGCCGCCGGACGGACAAAAACAATGAGCAGTTCTTC. Amino acid sequence: CASSRRTDKNNEQFF.

The chain joins TRBV6-5 to TRBJ2-7; 11 bases are shared with TRBD1. Germline assignment: CDR1 MNHEY and CDR2 SVGAGI. The CDR3 is 14 amino acids. V lost 4 bases and J lost 6; bases outside the gene matches: 5. The CDR3 loop reads CASSLGTGGSEQYF. The DNA for the CDR3 is TGTGCCAGCAGTTTGGGGACAGGGGGGTCCGAGCAGTACTTC.

This rearrangement joins TRBV18 to TRBJ1-1; TRBD1 matches at 10 bases. CDR3 length: 14 amino acids. The V segment lost 2 bases and the J segment 6 bases; nucleotides outside the gene matches: 3. The germline V gene has CDR1 KGHSH and CDR2 LQKENI. Written as DNA, the CDR3 is TGTGCCAGCTCACCAGGACAGGGGGACGCTGAAGCTTTCTTT. Protein sequence: CASSPGQGDAEAFF.

This clone has a single count. The CDR3 region is CTSSARCGYTF. The CDR3 DNA follows: TGCACCAGCAGCGCCCGTTGTGGCTACACCTTC. The J gene is TRBJ1-2, the V gene TRBV1. TRBV1 is marked as a pseudogene. CDR3 length: 11 residues.

About this clone: At one boundary the junction diverges from the germline segment, which might be a read error. The J gene is TRBJ2-1, the V gene TRBV2; 9 positions match TRBD1. The CDR3 extends over 15 amino acids. CDR1 is SNHLY, CDR2 FYNNEI, per germline. In DNA form, the CDR3 reads TGTGCCAGCAGTTCCGGGACAGGGCTTTACAGTGAGCAGTTCTTC. Translating it yields CASSSGTGLYSEQFF.

The V and J genes are TRBV5-1 and TRBJ2-1; D perhaps matches TRBD2 (6 bases). In germline, CDR1 is SGHRS, CDR2 YFSETQ. This CDR3 is 16 amino acids long. V was shortened by 4 bases and J by 0 bases, with 14 bases between the two germline ends. Here the CDR3 reads CASSQRRGSSYNEQFF. CDR3 nucleotide sequence: TGCGCCAGCAGCCAAAGGAGGGGCAGCTCCTACAATGAGCAGTTCTTC.

This chain uses TRBV19 with TRBJ1-5, with a possible D match to TRBD1 (5 bases). Germline lookup yields CDR1 LNHDA and CDR2 SQIVND (reference sequence). The CDR3 runs to 15 residues. Trimming shortened V by 3 bases and J by 7 bases, and 16 bases separated the two germline ends. The CDR3 loop is CASSIQLGGRQPQHF. The CDR3 bases are TGTGCCAGTAGTATCCAACTGGGGGGAAGGCAGCCCCAGCATTTT.

The V and J genes are TRBV7-2 and TRBJ1-6; weak D call: TRBD1 (5 bases). CDR1 and CDR2 from the germline V gene are SGHTA and FQGNSA. Trimming took 4 bases from V and 1 from J, leaving 8 bases between them. The CDR3 has 15 residues. Here the CDR3 reads CASSSGRSYNSPLHF. In DNA form, the CDR3 reads TGTGCCAGCAGCTCGGGACGGTCCTATAATTCACCCCTCCACTTT.

The CDR3 protein is CASRTDTYEQYF. The CDR3 DNA sequence: TGTGCCAGCCGGACAGATACCTACGAGCAGTACTTC. The rearrangement links TRBV2 to TRBJ2-7, with D possibly matching TRBD1 (6 bases). Germline V gene sequence: CDR1 SNHLY, CDR2 FYNNEI. This CDR3 is 12 amino acids long. With 8 bases removed from V and 2 bases from J, the gap between germline ends came to 10 bases.

This clone was found a few times. The chain employs TRBV15 and TRBJ2-5; weak D call: TRBD2 (6 bases). CDR3 length: 15 residues. Germline V CDR1 and CDR2: LNHNV, YYDKDF (reference sequence). V shed 3 bases and J shed 4 bases, with 15 bases lying between them. The CDR3 here is CATSRQTRNLETQYF. For the CDR3, the DNA is TGTGCCACCAGCAGGCAGACTAGAAACTTAGAGACCCAGTACTTC. Full variable domain (remainder filled in from reference TRBV15 and TRBJ2-5): DAMVIQNPRYQVTQFGKPVTLSCSQTLNHNVMYWYQQKSSQAPKLLFHYYDKDFNNEADTPDNFQSRRPNTSFCFLDIRSPGLGDTAMYLCATSRQTRNLETQYFGPGTRLLVL.

This rearrangement joins TRBV7-2 to TRBJ2-1; TRBD2 agrees at 12 bases. The germline V gene encodes CDR1 SGHTA and CDR2 FQGNSA. The CDR3 runs 15 residues. The trim removed 7 bases at V and 4 bases at J, leaving 5 bases unmatched. The CDR3 nucleotides are TGTGCCAGCATCCCGGGACTAGCGGGTTACAATGAGCAGTTCTTC. Protein: CASIPGLAGYNEQFF.

CDR3 sequence: CASSVQGAGYEQYF. CDR3 sequence (DNA): TGTGCCAGCAGCGTACAGGGGGCGGGCTACGAGCAGTACTTC. This rearrangement joins TRBV9 to TRBJ2-7; 8 nucleotides align to TRBD1. The CDR3 contains 14 residues. Germline V CDR1 and CDR2: SGDLS, YYNGEE. J was trimmed by 3 bases and V by 1 base; bases with no gene match: 3.

A note on this clone: The final CDR3 position lacks the conserved phenylalanine or tryptophan, pointing to a likely read error. No DNA is shown, since the ends of the CDR3 on it are uncertain; the CDR3 is the one TCRdb lists. CDR3 protein: CASSEGVPTVRSY. The chain uses TRBV2 and TRBJ1-4; the D segment call TRBD1 is taken from the table without a DNA check. The germline gives CDR1 SNHLY, CDR2 FYNNEI. The CDR3 sequence runs 13 residues, both termini included.

The J gene is TRBJ1-3, the V gene TRBV2; no definite D call. This CDR3 is built from 14 residues. Between the trimmed V and J ends, which lost 7 bases and 1 base, there was a span of 11 bases. In germline, CDR1 is SNHLY, CDR2 FYNNEI. The CDR3 loop is CASNPRVSGNTIYF. CDR3 nucleotide sequence: TGTGCCAGCAATCCCCGGGTGTCTGGAAACACCATATATTTT.